The clone carrying this T cell receptor beta chain appeared a few times. The entry originates in a study of T cells in narcolepsy. This table comes from immunoSEQ multiplex PCR, and its TCRdb copy is limited to in-frame clones, with some not included. In the table there are 30,000 to 35,000 clones, roughly 80% of which are singletons. In germline, CDR1 is SGHRS, CDR2 YFSETQ. This CDR3 region has 14 residues. Trimming shortened V by 2 bases and J by 1 base, and 7 bases separated the two germline ends. Sequencing input: CD45RA- memory CD4+ T cells from PBMCs. The J gene is TRBJ1-3, the V gene TRBV5-1; D unclear. This sequence was found in a human donor with narcolepsy. The CDR3 here is CASSLKGSGNTIYF. As DNA, the CDR3 is TGCGCCAGCAGCTTAAAGGGTTCTGGAAACACCATATATTTT.